This T cell receptor beta chain is from a study of CD8 T cells in ankylosing spondylitis. In making TCR beta libraries, quantitative 5'-RACE with molecular barcodes was used. TCRdb re-derived calls from the 5' RACE reads in MiXCR, one entry per CDR3 protein. In the table there are 290,000 or so distinct CDR3 sequences, more than 20% of which are singletons. Overall study findings and caveats: Matched synovial fluid from ankylosing spondylitis patients was reported to be enriched for disease-linked clones. As for the disease-linked clones, they showed a CD8+ phenotype and occurred at relatively low frequencies in peripheral blood.

Worth noting for this clonotype: The antigen is unknown.

The sequencing sample was made of blood, either unsorted or a sorted T cell fraction (not recorded which). The clonotype comes from a female donor with ankylosing spondylitis or in good health (not recorded which).

CDR3 loop: CATGTYPDTQYF. The CDR3 nucleotides read TGTGCCACCGGGACATACCCAGATACGCAGTATTTT. V usage is TRBV12-3 or TRBV12-4 and J usage is TRBJ2-3, with D possibly being TRBD1 (6 bases). V was trimmed by 10 bases and J by 4 bases, leaving 12 bases between them. The CDR3 totals 12 residues.